A selection of T cell receptor beta chains follows, all from one sample in a study of blood T cell repertoires in COVID-19. Clones were read by immunoSEQ multiplex PCR, and TCRdb kept only the in-frame ones, dropping some. This table holds around 250,000 clones, around nine tenths found once. The sequenced sample consisted of peripheral blood. These TCRs come from a woman aged 60-75 years who had recovered from COVID-19. Both conserved end residues are part of each CDR3. D genes are given only for firm matches. The listing skips clone size in some rows; elsewhere it reads once, few, many or a size class.

V	D	size	J	CDR3	DNA
TRBV20-1	.	.	TRBJ1-2	CSVVGVGYTF	TGCAGTGTTGTCGGGGTCGGCTACACCTTC
TRBV6-6	.	once	TRBJ1-3	CASRQTYSGNTIYF	TGTGCCAGCAGGCAGACTTACTCTGGAAACACCATATATTTT
TRBV19	TRBD1	.	TRBJ1-2	CASSIAQGLGGYTF	TGTGCCAGTAGTATAGCACAGGGGTTGGGTGGCTACACCTTC
TRBV15	TRBD1	.	TRBJ2-3	CATRDRVSTDTQYF	TGTGCCACCCGGGACAGGGTAAGCACAGATACGCAGTATTTT
TRBV9	TRBD1	.	TRBJ1-6	CASSVKTGQDSPLHF	TGTGCCAGCAGCGTAAAGACAGGGCAAGATTCACCCCTCCACTTT
TRBV3-1/TRBV3-2	TRBD2	few	TRBJ2-5	CASSHGPGGETQYF	TGTGCCAGCAGCCACGGCCCGGGAGGGGAGACCCAGTACTTC
TRBV28	TRBD2	.	TRBJ2-5	CASSPIAGRQETQYF	TGTGCCAGCAGTCCTATAGCGGGGAGACAAGAGACCCAGTACTTC
TRBV18	.	.	TRBJ1-2	CASSPVGANYGYTF	TGTGCCAGCTCACCCGTGGGAGCTAACTATGGCTACACCTTC
TRBV6-2/TRBV6-3	.	few	TRBJ1-5	CASSSRNQPQHF	TGTGCCAGCAGTTCCAGGAATCAGCCCCAGCATTTT
TRBV6-2/TRBV6-3	TRBD1	.	TRBJ1-6	CASSFGTGRVPLHF	TGTGCCAGCAGTTTTGGGACAGGGAGAGTCCCCCTCCACTTT
TRBV30	.	.	TRBJ1-1	CAWITRVQGTEAFF	TGTGCCTGGATCACCAGGGTCCAGGGCACTGAAGCTTTCTTT
TRBV19	.	.	TRBJ2-3	CASSGRGGTDTQYF	TGTGCCAGTAGTGGGAGGGGGGGCACAGATACGCAGTATTTT
TRBV28	TRBD2	.	TRBJ2-1	CASSAGGPNNEQFF	TGTGCCAGCAGCGCGGGGGGGCCCAACAATGAGCAGTTCTTC
TRBV7-2	.	.	TRBJ1-1	CASSPRTGENTEAFF	TGTGCCAGCAGCCCCCGGACGGGGGAGAACACTGAAGCTTTCTTT